This T cell receptor (beta chain) was recorded in a study of T cell responses to AZD1222 COVID-19 vaccine. Study-level background: Pooling was applied to second doses at about 4 or about 12 weeks. Whole-study results and caveats: Clonal diversity may have been underestimated, and the donors were mostly white British, with more females than males. Epitopes outside B.1.351 and B.1.1.7 mutated regions reportedly drew nearly half of spike TCRs. A rise in Spike-specific TCR breadth and depth followed two AZD1222 doses.

This table comes from immunoSEQ multiplex PCR, and its TCRdb copy is limited to in-frame clones, with some not included. The sample lists tens of thousands of clones; less than 85% were seen once. Note on this clone: Its cognate antigen is unknown.

Looked up from germline, CDR1 is LGHNA and CDR2 is YNFKEQ. V trimming: 0 bases; J trimming: 5 bases; junction bases outside the gene matches: 6. The CDR3 is 17 amino acids. The gene calls are TRBV4-2 and TRBJ2-2; TRBD2 aligns across 10 bases. The sequencing here drew on peripheral blood, taken on day 0 of AZD1222 vaccination. This clonotype was sampled from an adult in good health. CDR3 nucleotide sequence: TGTGCCAGCAGCCAAGATCCCCCGGGACTAGCGACCGGGGAGCTGTTTTTT. This sequence encodes CASSQDPPGLATGELFF.